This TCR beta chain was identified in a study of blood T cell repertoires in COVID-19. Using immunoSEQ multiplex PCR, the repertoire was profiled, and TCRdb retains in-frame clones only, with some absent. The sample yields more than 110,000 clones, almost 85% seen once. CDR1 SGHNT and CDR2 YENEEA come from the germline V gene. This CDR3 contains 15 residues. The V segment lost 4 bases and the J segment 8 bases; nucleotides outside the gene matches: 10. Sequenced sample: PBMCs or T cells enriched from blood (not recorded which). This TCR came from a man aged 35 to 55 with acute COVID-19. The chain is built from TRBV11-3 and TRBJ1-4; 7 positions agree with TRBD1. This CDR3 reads CASSSPTGRREKLFF. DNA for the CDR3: TGTGCCAGCAGCTCCCCGACAGGGAGGCGCGAAAAACTGTTTTTT.